The text below deals with one T cell receptor beta chain. The data were obtained in a study of T cell responses to AZD1222 COVID-19 vaccine. Trimming cost V 5 bases and J 6 bases, with 17 bases left between them. Looked up from germline, CDR1 is SGHVS and CDR2 is FNYEAQ. The CDR3 is 15 residues long. Sequenced by immunoSEQ multiplex PCR; TCRdb stores in-frame clones only, minus some. The table lists 90,000 to 120,000 clones, roughly nine tenths of them singletons. The source was peripheral blood, collected on day 0 of AZD1222 vaccination. The clonotype was recovered from an adult in good health. The gene calls are TRBV7-6 and TRBJ1-3; D unclear. The CDR3 nucleotides read TGTGCCAGCAGCCAAGTGCGACAAGGGCTAAACACCATATATTTT. The encoded protein is CASSQVRQGLNTIYF.